This T cell receptor beta chain is drawn from a study of memory CD4+ T cells and cytomegalovirus serostatus. Study-level results: Repertoires predicted CMV serostatus with median bootstrapped AUC of around 0.96. CD4+ memory repertoires contained about two fifths of the 164 reported CMV TCRbeta sequences.

Clones were sequenced by immunoSEQ multiplex PCR, and TCRdb holds only the in-frame ones, with some missing. Here the sample spans roughly 50,000 clones, 82% being singletons. V gave up 7 bases and J gave up 2 bases, with 11 bases separating them. Germline assignment: CDR1 LNHDA and CDR2 SQIVND (reference sequence). The CDR3 runs 13 residues. A note on this clone: Its matching antigen is unknown.

The sort gate was single viable CD3+CD4+CD8-CD45RO+ cells for memory CD4+ T cells. CMV serostatus came from serum IgG against pp150, pp28, p38, p52. The origin of this receptor is an adult in good health and CMV-seronegative. Some clones in this sample may be carry-over from other donors' samples. The sequenced sample was memory CD4+ T cells from blood. The rearrangement joins TRBV19 to TRBJ1-2, with D uncertain. CDR3 DNA: TGTGCCAGTACCTTGATGGGGAACTATGGCTACACCTTC. It is translated as CASTLMGNYGYTF. Variable domain in full (rest from reference TRBV19 and TRBJ1-2): DGGITQSPKYLFRKEGQNVTLSCEQNLNHDAMYWYRQDPGQGLRLIYYSQIVNDFQKGDIAEGYSVSREKKESFPLTVTSAQKNPTAFYLCASTLMGNYGYTFGSGTRLTVV.